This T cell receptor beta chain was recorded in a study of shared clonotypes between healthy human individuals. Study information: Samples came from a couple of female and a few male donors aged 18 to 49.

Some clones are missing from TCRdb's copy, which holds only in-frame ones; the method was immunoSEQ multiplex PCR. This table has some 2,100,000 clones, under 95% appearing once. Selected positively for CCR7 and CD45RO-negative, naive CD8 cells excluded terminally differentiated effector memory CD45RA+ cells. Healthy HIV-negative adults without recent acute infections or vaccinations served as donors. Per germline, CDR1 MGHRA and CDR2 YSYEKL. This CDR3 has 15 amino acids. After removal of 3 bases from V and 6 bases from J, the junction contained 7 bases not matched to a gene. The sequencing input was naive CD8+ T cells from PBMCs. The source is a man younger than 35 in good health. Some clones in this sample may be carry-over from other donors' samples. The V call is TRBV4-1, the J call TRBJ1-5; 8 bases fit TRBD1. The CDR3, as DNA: TGCGCCAGCAGCCACCAGACAGGGGAGTTTCAGCCCCAGCATTTT. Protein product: CASSHQTGEFQPQHF.